This T cell receptor beta chain was identified during a study of Graves' ophthalmopathy and Graves' hyperthyroidism. The CDR3 is 14 amino acids. Trimming shortened V by 6 bases and J by 1 base, and 12 bases separated the two germline ends. The germline gives CDR1 MDHEN, CDR2 SYDVKM. This clonotype was found many times. The antigen is not known. Amplified material comprised TCR beta CDR3 regions derived from RNA transcripts. Second-round multiplex PCR came after first-round RT-PCR with HTBI primers. MiXCR, applied by TCRdb to the multiplex PCR reads, yields one record per CDR3 protein. The repertoire has about 210,000 distinct CDR3 sequences, approximately 29% of them found once; the top ten carry 9.1%. Other autoimmune diseases, uncontrolled infections, pregnancy or lactation led to the exclusion of patients. It was from roughly 9.3 ml of fresh peripheral blood that the PBMCs came. Findings and limits, study-wide: Among expanded thyroid clonotypes above 0.001 frequency, most also occurred in blood.

This receptor was obtained from a man in his forties or fifties with Graves' ophthalmopathy. The V gene is TRBV28, the J gene TRBJ1-1, with D possibly being TRBD1 (6 bases). Input material: peripheral blood. The CDR3 is CASRTPGQNTEAFF. The CDR3 coding sequence is TGTGCCAGCAGGACCCCGGGACAGAACACTGAAGCTTTCTTT.